These 14 T cell receptor beta chains were all obtained from the same sample, sequenced in a study of graft-versus-host responses after intestinal transplantation. Repertoires were generated with immunoSEQ multiplex PCR, while TCRdb's copy carries only in-frame clones and drops some. The sample yields 55,000 to 70,000 clones, around 91% seen once. The sequencing used PBMCs, collected approximately four months after intestinal transplantation. The source is a human patient who received an intestinal transplant, so some T cells may come from the graft donor.

The chain has TRBV7-6 and TRBJ2-1, with D possibly TRBD2 on 6 matching bases. The CDR3 contains 11 residues. Germline-derived CDR1 and CDR2 are SGHVS and FNYEAQ. Trimming pared 5 bases from V and 9 bases from J, leaving 8 bases between. The CDR3, as DNA: TGTGCCAGCAGCCGCGGGACTGAGCAGTTCTTC. Its protein product is CASSRGTEQFF.

The chain recombines TRBV27 with TRBJ2-7; maybe TRBD2 (5 bases). CDR3 length: 13 residues. V was shortened by 3 bases and J by 2 bases, with 8 bases between the two germline ends. Germline CDR1 MNHEY, CDR2 SMNVEV (reference sequence). The CDR3 spells CASSFEGAYEQYF. The DNA for the CDR3 is TGTGCCAGCAGTTTTGAGGGAGCCTACGAGCAGTACTTC.

V and J are TRBV28 and TRBJ2-2, with D perhaps TRBD2 (5 bases). CDR3 size: 13 residues. The germline V gene encodes CDR1 MDHEN and CDR2 SYDVKM. V shed 4 bases and J shed 5 bases, with 8 bases lying between them. CDR3: CASSSRGTGELFF. The CDR3 coding sequence is TGTGCCAGCAGTTCAAGAGGGACCGGGGAGCTGTTTTTT.

The genes are TRBV6-4 and TRBJ1-2; TRBD1 matches 7 bases. Trimming cost V 6 bases and J 6 bases; bases outside gene matches: 4. CDR3 size: 12 residues. CDR1 is MRHNA, CDR2 SNTAGT, per germline. The CDR3, as DNA: TGTGCCAGCAGCCGACAGGGAAATGGCTACACCTTC. Protein sequence: CASSRQGNGYTF.

V gene TRBV7-2 combines with J gene TRBJ2-1, with D unresolved. The germline V gene has CDR1 SGHTA and CDR2 FQGNSA. V gave up 1 base and J gave up 7 bases, with 11 bases separating them. CDR3 size: 14 residues. CDR3 protein: CASSLVGFGNEQFF. The CDR3 DNA follows: TGTGCCAGCAGCTTAGTTGGATTTGGTAATGAGCAGTTCTTC. The full variable domain, completed using reference TRBV7-2 and TRBJ2-1, is GAGVSQSPSNKVTEKGKDVELRCDPISGHTALYWYRQSLGQGLEFLIYFQGNSAPDKSGLPSDRFSAERTGGSVSTLTIQRTQQEDSAVYLCASSLVGFGNEQFFGPGTRLTVL.

The chain recombines TRBV11-2 with TRBJ2-7; D is ambiguous. Germline lookup yields CDR1 SGHAT and CDR2 FQNNGV. The V gene lost 5 bases and the J gene lost 1 base, with 9 bases spanning the gap. There are 13 residues in the CDR3. The CDR3 DNA reads TGTGCCAGCAGCAAAACACCTTCCTACGAGCAGTACTTC. Encoded protein: CASSKTPSYEQYF.

CDR3 residues: CASSMIAVNGRTQYF. The DNA for the CDR3 is TGTGCCAGCAGCATGATAGCCGTAAATGGGCGGACCCAGTACTTC. The rearrangement uses TRBV7-8 and TRBJ2-5; no firm D call. The V and J ends lost 5 bases and 7 bases respectively, with 20 bases between them. CDR3 size: 15 residues. In germline, CDR1 is SGHVS, CDR2 FQNEAQ.

This chain uses TRBV9 with TRBJ1-1; perhaps TRBD1 as D (6 bases). V lost 3 bases and J lost 0, with 6 bases in between. The germline CDR1 and CDR2 sequences are SGDLS and YYNGEE. CDR3 length: 13 residues. This chain's CDR3 is CASSAGVNTEAFF. CDR3 nucleotide sequence: TGTGCCAGCAGCGCAGGGGTGAACACTGAAGCTTTCTTT.

The rearrangement uses TRBV4-1 and TRBJ2-1, with 7 nucleotides matching TRBD2. Germline CDR1 is MGHRA and CDR2 is YSYEKL. The CDR3 runs 14 residues. The V gene end was trimmed by 5 bases and the J gene end by 7 bases; junction bases not matched to a gene: 8. CDR3 amino acids: CASSTGLVRNEQFF. CDR3 DNA: TGCGCCAGCAGCACCGGACTAGTAAGGAATGAGCAGTTCTTC.

The chain links TRBV18 to TRBJ1-5; D remains ambiguous. CDR3 length: 15 amino acids. V lost 4 bases and J 6 bases, leaving 16 bases between the germline ends. From germline, CDR1 is KGHSH and CDR2 LQKENI. CDR3 sequence reads: CASSQGHPLGQPQHF. CDR3 DNA: TGTGCCAGCTCACAGGGTCATCCTCTTGGTCAGCCCCAGCATTTT.

The genes are TRBV5-4 and TRBJ2-5, with 12 bases that match TRBD1. The end of the DNA aligns better with TRBJ2-7, so the J call may be wrong. This CDR3 contains 15 residues. Germline lookup yields CDR1 SGHNT and CDR2 YYREEE (reference sequence). The CDR3 reads CASSSGQGARGEQYF. CDR3 DNA sequence: TGTGCCAGCAGCTCGGGACAGGGGGCCCGGGGCGAGCAGTACTTC.

V usage is TRBV18 and J usage is TRBJ1-1, with 7 bases identical to TRBD1. The J segment lost 5 bases and the V segment lost 3 bases, leaving 12 bases of the junction unmatched. The CDR3 covers 16 residues. Germline V gene data show CDR1 as KGHSH and CDR2 as LQKENI. The CDR3 reads CASSPSRTGGGTEAFF. The CDR3 DNA reads as TGTGCCAGCTCACCTTCCCGGACAGGCGGGGGGACTGAAGCTTTCTTT.

The chain has TRBV19 and TRBJ2-2; D uncertain. The CDR3 covers 13 residues. V dropped 6 bases and J dropped 0 bases, with 5 bases sitting between them. Per the germline V gene, CDR1 is LNHDA and CDR2 is SQIVND (reference sequence). As DNA, the CDR3 is TGTGCCAGTAGAGAGGCGAACACCGGGGAGCTGTTTTTT. Translation gives CASREANTGELFF.

The chain links TRBV27 to TRBJ2-6; TRBD1 matches at 9 bases. V lost 5 bases and J lost 5; bases outside the gene matches: 10. The CDR3 is made up of 17 amino acids. CDR1 is MNHEY and CDR2 is SMNVEV in the germline V gene (reference sequence). Here the CDR3 reads CASSPGTGTGWANVLTF. In DNA, the CDR3 is TGTGCCAGCAGTCCCGGGACAGGGACTGGTTGGGCCAACGTCCTGACTTTC. Full variable domain (outside the CDR3, taken from reference TRBV27 and TRBJ2-6): EAQVTQNPRYLITVTGKKLTVTCSQNMNHEYMSWYRQDPGLGLRQIYYSMNVEVTDKGDVPEGYKVSRKEKRNFPLILESPSPNQTSLYFCASSPGTGTGWANVLTFGAGSRLTVL.